The next 24 T cell receptor beta chains were all read from a single sample in a study of blood T cell repertoires in COVID-19. The repertoire was sequenced with immunoSEQ multiplex PCR; TCRdb's copy has only in-frame clones and lacks some. This sample has about 200,000 clones, with almost 85% found just once. Material for sequencing was peripheral blood. All receptors derive from a woman aged 70-85 years with COVID-19, enrolled during active disease.

This chain connects TRBV19 to TRBJ2-5; 9 nucleotides match TRBD1. The germline V gene encodes CDR1 LNHDA and CDR2 SQIVND (reference sequence). The CDR3 has 17 amino acids. J was trimmed by 6 bases and V by 4 bases; bases with no gene match: 15. CDR3 protein: CASSSSTGTGLGKTQYF. The CDR3 coding sequence is TGTGCCAGTAGTAGCTCTACCGGGACAGGGCTGGGGAAGACCCAGTACTTC. The whole variable domain, remainder taken from reference TRBV19 and TRBJ2-5, is DGGITQSPKYLFRKEGQNVTLSCEQNLNHDAMYWYRQDPGQGLRLIYYSQIVNDFQKGDIAEGYSVSREKKESFPLTVTSAQKNPTAFYLCASSSSTGTGLGKTQYFGPGTRLLVL.

The CDR3: CASSPLKLKQPQHF. CDR3 coding DNA: TGTGCCAGCAGCCCTCTTAAGCTAAAACAGCCCCAGCATTTT. This chain connects TRBV4-2 to TRBJ1-5; no definite D call. The CDR3 length is 14 residues. CDR1 is LGHNA, CDR2 YNFKEQ, per germline. V was trimmed by 4 bases and J by 7 bases, leaving 14 bases between them.

The chain has TRBV5-6 and TRBJ1-1; no reliable D call. This CDR3 region has 14 residues. From germline, CDR1 is SGHDT and CDR2 YYEEEE. Trimming removed 9 bases from V and 7 bases from J, with 22 bases in between. DNA for the CDR3: TGTGCCACCATCGAACGAGGGAAGGGCCTTGAAGCTTTCTTT. This gives the protein CATIERGKGLEAFF.

This rearrangement joins TRBV19 to TRBJ2-2; D is undetermined. This CDR3 contains 17 residues. Trimming left V 5 bases short and J 6 bases short, with 22 bases between. CDR1 and CDR2 from the germline V gene are LNHDA and SQIVND (reference sequence). The CDR3 here is CASSSGPAERRAGELFF. The CDR3 DNA reads as TGTGCCAGTAGTTCCGGCCCAGCCGAACGGAGAGCCGGGGAGCTGTTTTTT.

The chain combines TRBV19 with TRBJ2-3; 7 bases map to TRBD2. V lost 4 bases to trimming and J lost 1 base; unmatched junction nucleotides: 2. Germline V gene lookup returns CDR1 LNHDA and CDR2 SQIVND (reference sequence). CDR3 length equals 14 residues. CDR3 in amino acids: CASSTSGGTDTQYF. As DNA, the CDR3 is TGTGCCAGTAGTACTAGCGGTGGCACAGATACGCAGTATTTT.

The chain carries TRBV5-6 and TRBJ2-2, with TRBD2 matching 10 bases. This CDR3 spans 17 amino acids. Trimming removed 1 base from V and 2 bases from J; junction bases left unmatched: 5. Germline CDR1 and CDR2: SGHDT and YYEEEE. The CDR3 DNA sequence: TGTGCCAGCAGCTTGTACAGCGGGGGGGCCAACACCGGGGAGCTGTTTTTT. This translates into CASSLYSGGANTGELFF.

The chain links TRBV3-1 (or the pseudogene TRBV3-2) to TRBJ2-1; 15 bases map to TRBD2. CDR1 and CDR2 from the germline V gene are LGHDT and YNNKEL (reference sequence). The CDR3 consists of 16 residues. With 7 bases clipped from V and 8 bases from J, the junction kept 9 bases outside the gene matches. DNA for the CDR3: TGTGCCAGCACGCCACGGACTAGCGGGGGGGCATATGAGCAGTTCTTC. Translation: CASTPRTSGGAYEQFF.

This sequence joins TRBV6-6 and TRBJ1-2; 8 bases align to TRBD1. J was trimmed by 5 bases and V by 5 bases; bases with no gene match: 13. The CDR3 is made up of 16 amino acids. The V gene's germline CDR1 is MNHNY and CDR2 SVGAGI (reference sequence). CDR3 in amino acids: CASSTNSGQGRYGYTF. The DNA for the CDR3 is TGTGCCAGCAGTACGAACTCCGGACAGGGACGATATGGCTACACCTTC.

The chain couples TRBV19 to TRBJ2-1; D gene ambiguous. This CDR3 has 15 residues. Trimming removed 4 bases at V and 6 bases at J, with 16 bases between. Germline lookup yields CDR1 LNHDA and CDR2 SQIVND (reference sequence). The DNA for the CDR3 is TGTGCCAGTAGTACCCAGCCTAGGTTGGGCAATGAGCAGTTCTTC. This codes for CASSTQPRLGNEQFF.

In this sample, this clone turned up once. Here the CDR3 DNA reads TGTGCCAGCATCGAGACAGGCTTAAATCAGCCCCAGCATTTT. Translated: CASIETGLNQPQHF. The chain links TRBV6-5 to TRBJ1-5, with a possible D match to TRBD1 (6 bases). The CDR3 extends over 14 amino acids. V shed 7 bases and J shed 4 bases, with 14 bases lying between them. Germline CDR1 and CDR2: MNHEY and SVGAGI.

The gene calls are TRBV7-3 and TRBJ2-2, with D possibly being TRBD2 (6 bases). CDR3 length: 15 amino acids. V was clipped by 5 bases and J by 6 bases, with 16 bases between them. Germline-derived CDR1 and CDR2 are SGHTA and FQGTGA. The CDR3 sequence: CASSRAGTPAGELFF. In DNA, the CDR3 is TGTGCCAGCAGCCGGGCGGGGACTCCTGCCGGGGAGCTGTTTTTT. The full variable domain, completed using reference TRBV7-3 and TRBJ2-2, is GAGVSQTPSNKVTEKGKYVELRCDPISGHTALYWYRQSLGQGPEFLIYFQGTGAADDSGLPNDRFFAVRPEGSVSTLKIQRTERGDSAVYLCASSRAGTPAGELFFGEGSRLTVL.

The chain has TRBV19 and TRBJ1-1, with 7 bases identical to TRBD1. Per the germline V gene, CDR1 is LNHDA and CDR2 is SQIVND (reference sequence). The CDR3 loop spans 15 amino acids. With 2 bases clipped from V and 7 bases from J, the junction kept 10 bases outside the gene matches. CDR3 in amino acids: CASSILGQPIIEAFF. The DNA of the CDR3 is TGTGCCAGTAGTATACTGGGACAGCCGATTATTGAAGCTTTCTTT.

The chain combines TRBV5-4 with TRBJ2-7; 15 nucleotides match TRBD2. The CDR3 covers 17 residues. V lost 3 bases to trimming and J lost 2 bases; unmatched junction nucleotides: 6. Looked up from germline, CDR1 is SGHNT and CDR2 is YYREEE (reference sequence). CDR3 residues: CASSSGGLAGGTYEQYF. The CDR3 nucleotides read TGTGCCAGCAGCTCGGGTGGACTAGCGGGGGGGACCTACGAGCAGTACTTC.

This chain joins TRBV5-4 and TRBJ2-1; the D gene is possibly TRBD2 (5 bases). Deletions cut 4 bases from V and 3 bases from J, with 14 bases between. The CDR3 loop spans 15 amino acids. Per germline, CDR1 SGHNT and CDR2 YYREEE (reference sequence). CDR3 nucleotide sequence: TGTGCCAGCAGCAATGGACCCCGGGACTACAATGAGCAGTTCTTC. Amino acids: CASSNGPRDYNEQFF.

The chain carries TRBV2 and TRBJ2-3; D is perhaps TRBD2 (6 bases). The CDR3 covers 14 residues. Trimming removed 4 bases from V and 6 bases from J, with 14 bases in between. Germline CDR1 reads SNHLY; CDR2 reads FYNNEI. The CDR3 DNA reads as TGTGCCAGCAGTGTCTGGGGGGTAGGGGATACGCAGTATTTT. This gives the protein CASSVWGVGDTQYF.

The J gene is TRBJ1-6, the V gene TRBV7-9; TRBD1 matches at 10 bases. CDR1 SEHNR and CDR2 FQNEAQ come from the germline V gene (reference sequence). CDR3 length: 16 residues. Trimming took 4 bases from V and 7 from J; bases not matched to a gene: 7. The CDR3 DNA reads as TGTGCCAGCAGCTCGCGAGGGGACAGGGGAAATTCACCCCTCCACTTT. Its protein product is CASSSRGDRGNSPLHF. The full variable domain, completed using reference TRBV7-9 and TRBJ1-6, is DTGVSQNPRHKITKRGQNVTFRCDPISEHNRLYWYRQTLGQGPEFLTYFQNEAQLEKSRLLSDRFSAERPKGSFSTLEIQRTEQGDSAMYLCASSSRGDRGNSPLHFGNGTRLTVT.

This rearrangement joins TRBV4-2 to TRBJ2-1; TRBD2 agrees at 8 bases. Looked up from germline, CDR1 is LGHNA and CDR2 is YNFKEQ. The CDR3 sequence is 16 residues long. Trimming removed 2 bases from V and 6 bases from J; junction bases left unmatched: 9. CDR3 DNA sequence: TGTGCCAGCAGCCAAATAAAACCAGCGGGAGTCAATGAGCAGTTCTTC. Its translation is CASSQIKPAGVNEQFF.

This chain connects TRBV28 to TRBJ1-6; D perhaps matches TRBD1 (5 bases). Looked up from germline, CDR1 is MDHEN and CDR2 is SYDVKM. CDR3 length: 16 amino acids. The V gene lost 7 bases and the J gene lost 5 bases, with 18 bases spanning the gap. The CDR3 region is CASITGSFFDNSPLHF. The CDR3 DNA follows: TGTGCCAGCATTACAGGATCTTTCTTCGATAATTCACCCCTCCACTTT.

This clone was picked up a small number of times. This sequence joins TRBV29-1 and TRBJ1-1, with D possibly TRBD1 on 6 matching bases. The CDR3 covers 15 residues. V gave up 7 bases and J gave up 4 bases, with 22 bases separating them. Germline values: CDR1 SQVTM, CDR2 ANQGSEA. The CDR3 loop reads CSGGLGTQRPTEAFF. As DNA, the CDR3 is TGCAGCGGGGGTCTCGGGACACAAAGACCCACTGAAGCTTTCTTT.

The chain recombines TRBV6-5 with TRBJ1-1, with 10 bases identical to TRBD1. Trimming took 5 bases from V and 6 from J; bases not matched to a gene: 6. The CDR3 consists of 14 residues. Germline V gene data show CDR1 as MNHEY and CDR2 as SVGAGI. CDR3 protein: CASSTRDRGSEAFF. The DNA for the CDR3 is TGTGCCAGCAGTACCCGGGACAGGGGTTCTGAAGCTTTCTTT.

This chain uses TRBV5-8 with TRBJ2-6; a possible D gene is TRBD2 (5 bases). V gave up 1 base and J gave up 2 bases, with 10 bases separating them. This CDR3 is 16 amino acids long. Germline CDR1 reads SGHTS; CDR2 reads YDEGEE. The CDR3 DNA reads TGTGCCAGCAGCTTGAGGAGGCGGACTGGGGCCAACGTCCTGACTTTC. It is translated as CASSLRRRTGANVLTF.

V usage is TRBV6-5 and J usage is TRBJ1-2, with a weak D call TRBD1 (6 bases). Germline CDR1 is MNHEY and CDR2 is SVGAGI. The CDR3 spans 15 residues. V was pared by 5 bases and J by 4 bases, with 17 bases between. The chain's CDR3 is CASSPSGEGGYGYTF. As DNA, the CDR3 is TGTGCCAGCAGTCCCTCAGGGGAAGGTGGCTATGGCTACACCTTC.

This clone was seen a handful of times. Other DNA sequences from this sample encode an identical CDR3 as well. The J gene is TRBJ2-1, the V gene TRBV19; TRBD2 might be the D (5 bases). Trimming shortened V by 2 bases and J by 0 bases, and 8 bases separated the two germline ends. CDR3 length: 15 amino acids. Germline V gives CDR1 LNHDA, CDR2 SQIVND (reference sequence). This chain's CDR3 is CASSISGSSYNEQFF. The CDR3 DNA is TGTGCCAGTAGTATATCGGGGAGCTCCTACAATGAGCAGTTCTTC.

Points on this clone: The junction shows a germline mismatch at one end, possibly a read error. The rearrangement links TRBV7-3 to TRBJ2-5; a weak D match, TRBD1 (6 bases). The CDR3 loop spans 13 amino acids. Germline lookup yields CDR1 SGHTA and CDR2 FQGTGA. In DNA, the CDR3 is TGTGCCAGCAGCCTTGACAGGCAAGAGGCCCAGTACTTC. Its protein product is CASSLDRQEAQYF.